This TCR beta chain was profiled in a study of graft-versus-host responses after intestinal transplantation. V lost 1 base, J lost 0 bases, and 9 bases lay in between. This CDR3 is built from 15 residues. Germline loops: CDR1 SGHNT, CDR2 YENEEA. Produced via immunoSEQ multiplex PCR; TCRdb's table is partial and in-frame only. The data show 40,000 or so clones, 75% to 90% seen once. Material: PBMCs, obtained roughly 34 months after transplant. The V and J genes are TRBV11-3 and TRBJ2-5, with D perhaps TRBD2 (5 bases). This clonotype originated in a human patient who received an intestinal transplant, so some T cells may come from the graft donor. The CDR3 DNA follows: TGTGCCAGCAGCTTAGGGGCGGGCAACCAAGAGACCCAGTACTTC. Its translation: CASSLGAGNQETQYF.